This T cell receptor beta chain was identified during a study of blood T cell repertoires in COVID-19. Study summary: Samples representing acute and convalescent COVID-19 were sourced from the United States, Italy and Spain.

In the study's own analysis: Reference gene primers were amplified, and this amplification served to estimate nucleated cell counts. Here immunoSEQ multiplex PCR was the method, and the copy in TCRdb shows in-frame clones only, minus some. The V and J calls and the clone size are those of that table, but D and trimming were determined from the DNA. The data contain over 200,000 clones, roughly 86% of them seen just once; the ten biggest clones take up roughly 2.5%. This CDR3 is built from 15 residues. Deletions cut 1 base from V and 3 bases from J, with 13 bases between. Germline V lookup: CDR1 SGHRS, CDR2 YFSETQ.

Sequencing was done on a sample of peripheral blood. The V gene is TRBV5-1, the J gene TRBJ1-2, with a tentative D call TRBD1 (6 bases). The sequence was collected from a woman aged 55-70 years with acute or convalescent COVID-19. CDR3 residues: CASSLLVGADYGYTF. CDR3 sequence (DNA): TGCGCCAGCAGCTTGTTAGTGGGGGCTGACTATGGCTACACCTTC.